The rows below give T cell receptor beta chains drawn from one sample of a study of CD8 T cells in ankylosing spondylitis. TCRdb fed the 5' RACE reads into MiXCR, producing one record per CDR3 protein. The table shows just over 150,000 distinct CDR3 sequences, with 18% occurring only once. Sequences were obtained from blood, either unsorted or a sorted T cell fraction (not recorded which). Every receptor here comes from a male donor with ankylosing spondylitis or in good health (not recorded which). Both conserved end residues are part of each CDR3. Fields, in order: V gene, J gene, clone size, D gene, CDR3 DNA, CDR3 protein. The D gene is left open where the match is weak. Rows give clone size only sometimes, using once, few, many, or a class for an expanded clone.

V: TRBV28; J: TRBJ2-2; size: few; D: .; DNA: TGTGCCAGCAGCTATGGGACGGCTTACGGGGAGCTGTTTTTT; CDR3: CASSYGTAYGELFF
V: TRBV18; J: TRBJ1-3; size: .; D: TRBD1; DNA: TGTGCCAGCTCACCGGTCCAGGGGGACTCTGGAAACACCATATATTTT; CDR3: CASSPVQGDSGNTIYF
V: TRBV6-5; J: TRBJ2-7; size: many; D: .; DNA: TGTGCCAGCAGTTACGGGGACGGCGAGCAGTACTTC; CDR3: CASSYGDGEQYF
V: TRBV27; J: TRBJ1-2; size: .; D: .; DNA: TGTGCCAGCAGTTCCCTGGGGGGCGAGGCTACTGGCTACACCTTC; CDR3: CASSSLGGEATGYTF
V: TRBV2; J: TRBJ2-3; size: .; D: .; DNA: TGTGCCAGCAGCTCGGTGGGTTGGGTGGCGGTCACAGATACGCAGTATTTT; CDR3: CASSSVGWVAVTDTQYF
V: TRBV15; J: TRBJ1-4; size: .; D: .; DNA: TGTGCCACCAGCAGAGAGGCAGGGACTAATGAAAAACTGTTTTTT; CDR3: CATSREAGTNEKLFF
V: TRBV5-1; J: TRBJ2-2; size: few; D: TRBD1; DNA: TGCGCCAGCAGCTTGTGGACAGGGGACACCGGGGAGCTGTTTTTT; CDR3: CASSLWTGDTGELFF
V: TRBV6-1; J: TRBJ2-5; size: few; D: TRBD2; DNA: TGTGCCAGCACCAAAGGTAGCGGGAGAGGCCAAGAGACCCAGTACTTC; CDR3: CASTKGSGRGQETQYF
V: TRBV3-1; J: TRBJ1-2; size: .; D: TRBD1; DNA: TGTGCCAGCAGCCAAGATTACGGACAGGGGACTGGTGGCTACACCTTC; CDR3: CASSQDYGQGTGGYTF
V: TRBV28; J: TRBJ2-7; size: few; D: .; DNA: TGTGCCAGCAGTTCCCCATCCTACGAGCAGTACTTC; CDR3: CASSSPSYEQYF
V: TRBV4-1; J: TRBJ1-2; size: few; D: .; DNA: TGCGCCAGCAGCCAAGAACCCGTCCCGTATGGCTACACCTTC; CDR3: CASSQEPVPYGYTF
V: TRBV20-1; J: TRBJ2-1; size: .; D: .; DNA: TGCAGTGCTAGGCCCCCAGGGATTAACTACAATGAGCAGTTCTTC; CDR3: CSARPPGINYNEQFF
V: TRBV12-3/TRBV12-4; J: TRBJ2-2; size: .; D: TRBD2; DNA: TGTGCCAGCAGACCCCTAGCGGGGACTGGTACCGGGGAGCTGTTTTTT; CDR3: CASRPLAGTGTGELFF
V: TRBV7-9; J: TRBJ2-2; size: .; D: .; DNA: TGTGCCAGCAGCCTCCGATTGACCGGGGAGCTGTTTTTT; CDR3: CASSLRLTGELFF
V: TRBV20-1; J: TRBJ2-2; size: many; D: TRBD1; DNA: TGCAGTGCTAGAGTACAGGGGGACTTTAACACCGGGGAGCTGTTTTTT; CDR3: CSARVQGDFNTGELFF
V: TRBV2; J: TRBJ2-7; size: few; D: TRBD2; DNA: TGTGCCACAACTAGCGGGAGCCTCTCCTACGAGCAGTACTTC; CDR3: CATTSGSLSYEQYF
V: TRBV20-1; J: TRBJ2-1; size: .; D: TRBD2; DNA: TGCAGTGCATCGATAGCGGGAGATGTCTACAATGAGCAGTTCTTC; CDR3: CSASIAGDVYNEQFF
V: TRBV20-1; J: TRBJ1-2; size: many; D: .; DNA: TGCAGTGCTAGAGGGGGGACACCTAACTATGGCTACACCTTC; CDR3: CSARGGTPNYGYTF
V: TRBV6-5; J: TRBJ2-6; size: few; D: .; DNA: TGTGCCAGCAGTAATAGGGGCAGCGGCAGCTCTGGGGCCAACGTCCTGACTTTC; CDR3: CASSNRGSGSSGANVLTF
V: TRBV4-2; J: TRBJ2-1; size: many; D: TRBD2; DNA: TGTGCCAGCAGCCAAGCAATAAATAGCGGGAGAATCGATGAGCAGTTCTTC; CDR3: CASSQAINSGRIDEQFF
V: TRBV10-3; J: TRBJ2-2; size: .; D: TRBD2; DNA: TGTGCCATCAGTGACGGGAGGGCCCCCGGGGAGCTGTTTTTT; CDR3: CAISDGRAPGELFF
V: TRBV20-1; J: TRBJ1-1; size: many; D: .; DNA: TGCAGTGCTAGCAGTACCATCTGGAACACTGAAGCTTTCTTT; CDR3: CSASSTIWNTEAFF
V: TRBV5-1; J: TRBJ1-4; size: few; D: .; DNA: TGCGCCAGCAGCTTGGGGGACGCATCAGAGTCGGGAAAACTGTTTTTT; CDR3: CASSLGDASESGKLFF
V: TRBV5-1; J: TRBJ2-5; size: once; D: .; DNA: TGCGCCAGCAGCTTCCTCGGGCAGCCCGCAGAGACCCAGTACTTC; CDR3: CASSFLGQPAETQYF
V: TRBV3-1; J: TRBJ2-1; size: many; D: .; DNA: TGTGCCAGCAAACAGACCAATGAGCAGTTCTTC; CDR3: CASKQTNEQFF
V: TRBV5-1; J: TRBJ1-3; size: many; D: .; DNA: TGCGCCAGCAGCGGGGGATCTGGAAACACCATATATTTT; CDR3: CASSGGSGNTIYF
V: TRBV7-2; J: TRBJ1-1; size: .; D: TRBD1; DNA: TGTGCCAGCAGCCCCGGGACAGGGAAAGCTTTCTTT; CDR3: CASSPGTGKAFF
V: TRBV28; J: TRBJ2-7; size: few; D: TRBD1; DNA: TGTGCCAGCGGGACAGGGGTTTCCTACGAGCAGTACTTC; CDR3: CASGTGVSYEQYF
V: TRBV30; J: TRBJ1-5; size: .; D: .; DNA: TGTGCCTGGACCGGGGGAGATAGCAATCAGCCCCAGCATTTT; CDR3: CAWTGGDSNQPQHF
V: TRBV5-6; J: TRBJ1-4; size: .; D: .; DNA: TGTGCCAGCAGCCCTCGTCCTCGGGGGAATGAAAAACTGTTTTTT; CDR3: CASSPRPRGNEKLFF
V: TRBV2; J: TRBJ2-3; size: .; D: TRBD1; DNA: TGTGCCAGGACCCCAGGGGGCGATACGCAGTATTTT; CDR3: CARTPGGDTQYF
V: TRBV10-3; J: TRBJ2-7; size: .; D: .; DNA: TGTGCCATCAGTGAGGAGATTCCGAGCGGGCTAGACTCCTACGAGCAGTACTTC; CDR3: CAISEEIPSGLDSYEQYF